This T cell receptor beta chain was obtained from a study of vaccination and CD4 T cells after COVID-19. Across the study: The stimulus for the cells was overlapping spike peptides derived from SARS-CoV-2, HCoV-NL63, HCoV-OC43 and HCoV-229E.

Treatment specified: approximately 10-day PBMC culture with coronavirus spike peptide pools or control peptides (ViraFEST assay). The J segment lost 4 bases and the V segment lost 4 bases, leaving 4 bases of the junction unmatched. Per germline, CDR1 MNHNS and CDR2 SASEGT. The CDR3 is 13 residues long. Worth noting for this clonotype: Its antigen is still unknown.

The Oncomine TCR Beta short-read assay was applied to DNA of cultured CD4+ T cells. TCRdb independently ran MiXCR on the PCR reads; one entry per CDR3 protein. The profile shows about 12,000 distinct CDR3 sequences, 40% to 60% of them singletons. This chain uses TRBV6-1 with TRBJ2-7; the match to TRBD1 covers 7 bases. Sequenced material: CD4+ T cells from blood, cultured in vitro. This TCR was sampled from a human donor who had recovered from COVID-19. The CDR3 spells CASSGLQGYEQYF. As DNA, the CDR3 is TGTGCCAGCAGTGGTTTACAGGGGTACGAGCAGTACTTC.